This T cell receptor beta chain was captured by sequencing in a study of blood T cells in healthy people across ages (dated by TCRdb to the mid-2010s). Some background on the complete study: Template switching captured roughly one uniquely barcoded TCR beta cDNA molecule per two T cells in model experiments. The donors were divided into four age groups: young (average around 17 years), middle-aged (about 41), aged (approximately 59) and long-lived (roughly 82). Age-related changes in TCR beta repertoire diversity were measured in the study by deep sequencing normalized with unique cDNA molecular identifiers. To avoid experimental bias, donors of different ages were spread randomly across the sequencing lanes. For two donors (one aged 18 to 30 and one aged 80 or older), the study analyzed two additional independent replicas of 1 million unique cDNA reads from the same blood draw. The full study reports these points: Observed TCR beta diversity per million T cells fell roughly linearly with age, and a significant reduction was already apparent by age about 38. Compared with the aged group, the long-lived group had more naive CD4+ T cells, fewer expanded clones and increased TCR diversity, a pattern suggesting age selection. Because donor CMV infection status was unknown, age-related changes in expanded clonotypes were potentially confounded. Bulk unsorted PBMC profiling prevented conclusive comparison of naive and antigen-experienced compartments. The percentage of naive T cells measured by flow cytometry correlated strongly with observed TCR beta diversity. Total diversity estimates from one million sequenced T cells were considered lower bounds and underestimates.

Library prep was done by 5' RACE. Reads for this sample came from an Illumina HiSeq 2500. The second PCR ran for about 6 to 12 cycles and used a J-beta primer mix along with a sample-barcoded 5' primer. A unique molecular identifier was introduced onto each TCR beta cDNA molecule by a template-switch 5' adaptor carrying 12 random nucleotides. Each sample yielded at least 3 million CDR3-containing paired-end reads. First-strand cDNA synthesis was performed from all RNA using the Mint cDNA synthesis kit, with priming by a TRBC-specific oligonucleotide. All cDNA was treated with uracil-DNA glycosylase and then went through a first 18-cycle PCR with the universal primers M1SS and BC2_uni_R. Per the source publication's procedure: For normalization, 1 million high-quality reads, each with a distinct molecular identifier, were randomly selected from each sample. Instead of being binned into consensus sequences, reads that shared molecular identifiers were thrown out. MiTCR, run with a Q25 quality threshold and the strictest error-elimination algorithm, handled CDR3 identification, clonotype clustering and error correction. A nonparametric unseen species model with Euler transformation was used to estimate a lower bound on total TCR beta diversity. TCRdb applied fastp at Q25 and MiXCR to the public reads, then kept only in-frame beta chains. Rows with one shared CDR3 protein collapse into an entry with the most common genes and DNA. V and J calls and clone size were set by TCRdb, not the authors. Here the sample has approximately 600,000 distinct CDR3 sequences; 58% occur a single time. Jointly, the top ten make up over 30% of the sample.

Systemically healthy Caucasian individuals from Russia, roughly 40 in total and aged 6 to 90 years, were included as donors. Approximately 9.3 milliliters of peripheral blood were collected from each donor into EDTA-treated Vacutainer tubes. Ficoll-Paque density-gradient centrifugation was used to isolate PBMCs, with at least 6.5 million per sample. Trizol reagent was used to extract total RNA from PBMCs, with at least 5.5 micrograms per sample. For every donor, an aliquot of PBMCs went through flow cytometry to measure the percentages of naive CD45RAhigh/CD27high T cells. This clonotype was seen at least ten times. The antigen it binds to is not known. Qualities for individual bases were not recorded, and no much larger clone is one base off. Reading the germline V gene gives CDR1 SGHRS and CDR2 YFSETQ. Including the terminal cysteine and phenylalanine, the CDR3 comprises 14 residues. Only the CDR3 DNA is retained, 42 bases long and in frame from the first base. V is shortened by 0 bases, J by 5 bases, and the region joining them spans 12 bases.

The source material was blood. Recombination joined TRBV5-1 with TRBJ2-7, with the D gene call left open. The receptor was isolated from a man between 60 and 70 years old in good health. Here the CDR3 is given as CASSLARAFNEQYF. The nucleotide sequence reads as follows: TGCGCCAGCAGCTTGGCGCGCGCTTTCAACGAGCAGTACTTC. The CDR3, completed at both ends by the reference TRBV5-1 and TRBJ2-7 genes, gives the full variable domain KAGVTQTPRYLIKTRGQQVTLSCSPISGHRSVSWYQQTPGQGLQFLFEYFSETQRNKGNFPGRFSGRQFSNSRSEMNVSTLELGDSALYLCASSLARAFNEQYFGPGTRLTVT.